The 20 T cell receptor beta chains given below trace back to one sample, sequenced in a study of cytomegalovirus exposure and HLA in healthy donors. PCR was performed using 60 Vbeta and 13 Jbeta primers. The method was immunoSEQ multiplex PCR; TCRdb's version includes in-frame clones alone and lacks a portion of them. This sample lists some 110,000 clones; its ten largest clones have more than 1%. Sequencing was carried out using PBMCs. The receptors were sampled from a young man in good health and CMV-seronegative.

This rearrangement joins TRBV5-1 to TRBJ1-2; no clear D gene. The germline CDR1 and CDR2 sequences are SGHRS and YFSETQ. Trimming stripped 0 bases from V and 5 bases from J, with 5 bases between. The length of the CDR3 is 12 residues. CDR3 coding DNA: TGCGCCAGCAGCTTGGGACTGTATGGCTACACCTTC. This codes for CASSLGLYGYTF.

V is TRBV15 and J is TRBJ1-2; D unclear. Germline CDR1 and CDR2: LNHNV and YYDKDF (reference sequence). The CDR3 runs 15 residues. V lost 0 bases to trimming and J lost 4 bases, with 12 bases between them. CDR3 coding DNA: TGTGCCACCAGCAGAGAATTTACTTCTAGCTATGGCTACACCTTC. Amino acids: CATSREFTSSYGYTF.

The chain recombines TRBV7-2 with TRBJ2-5, with D perhaps matching TRBD2 (6 bases). V lost 5 bases, J lost 1 base, and 17 bases lay in between. The CDR3 is 16 amino acids. The germline V gene encodes CDR1 SGHTA and CDR2 FQGNSA. As DNA, the CDR3 is TGTGCCAGCAGCCACGGGACTTCGAGCCCCCAAGAGACCCAGTACTTC. It specifies CASSHGTSSPQETQYF.

The chain joins TRBV21-1 to TRBJ2-1; the listed D gene, TRBD2, was not tested against the DNA. TRBV21-1 is given as a pseudogene. This CDR3 spans 17 amino acids. This CDR3 is CASSKDLLAGRGSEQFF. CDR3 DNA: TGTGCCAGCAGCAAAGACCTACTAGCGGGTAGGGGAAGTGAGCAGTTCTTC.

V usage is TRBV28 and J usage is TRBJ1-2, with TRBD1 matching over 9 bases. CDR1 and CDR2 (germline): MDHEN, SYDVKM. V lost 6 bases and J lost 1; bases outside the gene matches: 6. The length of the CDR3 is 15 residues. CDR3 coding DNA: TGTGCCAGCAGCCCAACAGGGGGCGGTAACTATGGCTACACCTTC. Translated: CASSPTGGGNYGYTF.

The chain is built from TRBV5-1 and TRBJ2-1, with 9 bases fitting TRBD2. CDR1 and CDR2 (germline): SGHRS, YFSETQ. Unmatched junction bases numbered 16, after V lost 1 base and J lost 5 bases. The CDR3 length is 19 residues. This CDR3 reads CASSLRPSGGQNLHNEQFF. The CDR3 coding sequence is TGCGCCAGCAGCTTGCGTCCCAGCGGGGGGCAGAACCTACACAATGAGCAGTTCTTC.

The rearrangement uses TRBV4-1 and TRBJ1-6, with a possible D match to TRBD1 (5 bases). The CDR3 length is 15 residues. V was clipped by 0 bases and J by 7 bases, with 10 bases between them. The germline V gene encodes CDR1 MGHRA and CDR2 YSYEKL. Written as DNA, the CDR3 is TGCGCCAGCAGCCAAGACCCGGGGGGAAATTCACCCCTCCACTTT. It encodes CASSQDPGGNSPLHF.

The V call is TRBV30, the J call TRBJ1-2; TRBD1 agrees at 9 bases. CDR1 is GTSNPN, CDR2 SVGIG, per germline (reference sequence). J gave up 4 bases and V 1 base, and 16 bases lay outside the gene matches. The CDR3 runs to 18 residues. CDR3: CAWSADGDRDKRGYGYTF. For the CDR3, the DNA is TGTGCCTGGAGTGCCGATGGGGACAGGGATAAGAGGGGCTATGGCTACACCTTC.

V usage is TRBV9 and J usage is TRBJ2-2; D gene uncertain. The V end was cut by 8 bases, the J end by 8 bases, with 10 bases between. This CDR3 contains 11 residues. CDR1 and CDR2 (germline): SGDLS, YYNGEE. CDR3 sequence: CASSSLGELFF. CDR3 coding DNA: TGTGCCAGTTCCAGTTTGGGGGAGCTGTTTTTT.

The rearrangement uses TRBV5-1 and TRBJ1-1; D is unresolved. The germline V gene encodes CDR1 SGHRS and CDR2 YFSETQ. The CDR3 is made up of 21 amino acids. The V end lost 0 bases, the J end lost 4 bases, and 31 bases lay between the germline ends. CDR3 amino acids: CASSLVRRSAAWDPAGTEAFF. CDR3 bases: TGCGCCAGCAGCTTGGTAAGGCGCAGCGCGGCTTGGGATCCGGCGGGCACTGAAGCTTTCTTT.

The V and J genes are TRBV28 and TRBJ2-4; 8 bases match TRBD1. CDR3 length: 14 residues. Trimming took 6 bases from V and 4 from J; bases not matched to a gene: 5. The germline CDR1 and CDR2 sequences are MDHEN and SYDVKM. The CDR3 coding sequence is TGTGCCAGCAGCAGGGGACAGGCGAAAAACATTCAGTACTTC. It is translated as CASSRGQAKNIQYF.

Details on this clone: One end of the junction does not line up with germline, which may come from a read error. The V gene is TRBV27, the J gene TRBJ1-2; perhaps TRBD1 as D (6 bases). CDR3 length: 13 residues. The germline V gene has CDR1 MNHEY and CDR2 SMNVEV (reference sequence). The CDR3 nucleotides are TGTGCCACCACCGCACTGCCAGGAGACAGGCTCTCCTTC. Residues: CATTALPGDRLSF.

The chain couples TRBV7-9 to TRBJ1-4, with D tentatively TRBD1 (6 bases). V gave up 4 bases and J gave up 5 bases, with 11 bases separating them. This CDR3 spans 14 amino acids. Germline CDR1 is SEHNR and CDR2 is FQNEAQ (reference sequence). CDR3 nucleotides: TGTGCCAGCAGCTCCGCACAGGGAAATGAAAAACTGTTTTTT. Translation gives CASSSAQGNEKLFF.

DNA for the CDR3: TGCGCCAGCAGCTCGGGGAGGGGGGCTTTCAGAGAGACCCAGTACTTC. Its translation: CASSSGRGAFRETQYF. The genes are TRBV5-1 and TRBJ2-5, with D tentatively TRBD2 (7 bases). CDR3 size: 16 residues. The germline V and J ends were trimmed by 3 bases and 4 bases, with 19 bases remaining between them. The germline V gene encodes CDR1 SGHRS and CDR2 YFSETQ. Full variable domain (missing parts from reference TRBV5-1 and TRBJ2-5): KAGVTQTPRYLIKTRGQQVTLSCSPISGHRSVSWYQQTPGQGLQFLFEYFSETQRNKGNFPGRFSGRQFSNSRSEMNVSTLELGDSALYLCASSSGRGAFRETQYFGPGTRLLVL.

The CDR3 coding sequence is TGCGCCAGCAGCGTGGGACTAGCCTCTAGCACAGATACGCAGTATTTT. Translation gives CASSVGLASSTDTQYF. The chain recombines TRBV5-1 with TRBJ2-3; 9 bases are shared with TRBD2. The CDR3 covers 16 residues. Germline V gene sequence: CDR1 SGHRS, CDR2 YFSETQ. The V segment lost 4 bases and the J segment 0 bases; nucleotides outside the gene matches: 6.

The J gene is TRBJ2-2, the V gene TRBV27; 9 bases match TRBD2. J lost 5 bases, V lost 1 base, and 2 bases had no gene match. The CDR3 length is 15 residues. CDR1 MNHEY and CDR2 SMNVEV come from the germline V gene (reference sequence). Here the CDR3 DNA reads TGTGCCAGCAGTTTATTAGCGGGGGTTACCGGGGAGCTGTTTTTT. Translating it yields CASSLLAGVTGELFF.

The genes are TRBV6-1 and TRBJ1-5, with D perhaps TRBD1 (6 bases). Germline V gives CDR1 MNHNS, CDR2 SASEGT. Trimming took 1 base from V and 9 from J, leaving 13 bases between them. This CDR3 spans 14 amino acids. CDR3 nucleotide sequence: TGTGCCAGCAGTGAAGGAAAGGGGGTGGGGCCCCAGCATTTT. Its protein product is CASSEGKGVGPQHF.

The chain links TRBV28 to TRBJ2-7; TRBD1 is a possible D gene (6 bases). This CDR3 is built from 15 residues. Trimming removed 7 bases from V and 3 bases from J, with 19 bases in between. The germline gives CDR1 MDHEN, CDR2 SYDVKM. CDR3 coding DNA: TGTGCCAGCACCGCCGGCTGGGACACTTACTACGAGCAGTACTTC. The encoded protein is CASTAGWDTYYEQYF. Supplemented by reference TRBV28 and TRBJ2-7, the full variable domain reads DVKVTQSSRYLVKRTGEKVFLECVQDMDHENMFWYRQDPGLGLRLIYFSYDVKMKEKGDIPEGYSVSREKKERFSLILESASTNQTSMYLCASTAGWDTYYEQYFGPGTRLTVT.

The chain employs TRBV2 and TRBJ2-5, with 7 bases lining up with TRBD1. J gave up 0 bases and V 6 bases, and 10 bases lay outside the gene matches. This CDR3 comprises 16 residues. The germline gives CDR1 SNHLY, CDR2 FYNNEI. CDR3 protein: CASSPTRTGNQETQYF. The CDR3 DNA reads as TGTGCCAGCAGCCCTACTAGGACAGGAAACCAAGAGACCCAGTACTTC. Filled out from reference TRBV2 and TRBJ2-5, the complete variable domain reads EPEVTQTPSHQVTQMGQEVILRCVPISNHLYFYWYRQILGQKVEFLVSFYNNEISEKSEIFDDQFSVERPDGSNFTLKIRSTKLEDSAMYFCASSPTRTGNQETQYFGPGTRLLVL.

About this clone: Mismatch with germline at one junction end may stem from a read error. The chain is built from TRBV7-7 and TRBJ2-2; maybe TRBD2 (5 bases). Germline V gene lookup returns CDR1 SSHAT and CDR2 FNYEAQ (reference sequence). The CDR3 sequence is 15 residues long. CDR3 residues: CASSSGIKYTGELFF. The CDR3 nucleotides are TGTGCTAGCAGTTCCGGGATAAAATACACCGGGGAGCTGTTTTTT. Filled out from reference TRBV7-7 and TRBJ2-2, the complete variable domain reads GAGVSQSPRYKVTKRGQDVTLRCDPISSHATLYWYQQALGQGPEFLTYFNYEAQPDKSGLPSDRFSAERPEGSISTLTIQRTEQRDSAMYRCASSSGIKYTGELFFGEGSRLTVL.